This TCR beta chain was recovered during a study of CD4 T cells in relation to SARS-CoV-2 and coronaviruses. Study context: PBMCs were cultured with antigen for nine to eleven days before TCR beta sequencing.

This CDR3 is 16 amino acids long. Germline CDR1 reads LGHNT; CDR2 reads FRNRAP. V was pared by 0 bases and J by 5 bases, with 13 bases between. The unexposed donors gave CD4+ T cells in about 2010-2018, prior to COVID-19. After ten to eleven days of culture, CD4+ T cells were isolated. This clone showed up just once. What it recognizes is unknown. Only in-frame clones appear in the TCRdb table, and some are missing; sequencing was by immunoSEQ multiplex PCR. The profile covers some 21,000 clones, with 65% to 80% appearing a single time and roughly 15% taken by the ten largest. This clonotype originated in a human donor in good health. The chain carries TRBV12-5 and TRBJ1-4; tentatively, D is TRBD1 (5 bases). Specimen: CD4+ T cells from PBMCs, cultured in vitro. The CDR3 reads CASGLVIWQGNEKLFF. CDR3 DNA: TGTGCTAGTGGTTTGGTAATCTGGCAGGGAAATGAAAAACTGTTTTTT.